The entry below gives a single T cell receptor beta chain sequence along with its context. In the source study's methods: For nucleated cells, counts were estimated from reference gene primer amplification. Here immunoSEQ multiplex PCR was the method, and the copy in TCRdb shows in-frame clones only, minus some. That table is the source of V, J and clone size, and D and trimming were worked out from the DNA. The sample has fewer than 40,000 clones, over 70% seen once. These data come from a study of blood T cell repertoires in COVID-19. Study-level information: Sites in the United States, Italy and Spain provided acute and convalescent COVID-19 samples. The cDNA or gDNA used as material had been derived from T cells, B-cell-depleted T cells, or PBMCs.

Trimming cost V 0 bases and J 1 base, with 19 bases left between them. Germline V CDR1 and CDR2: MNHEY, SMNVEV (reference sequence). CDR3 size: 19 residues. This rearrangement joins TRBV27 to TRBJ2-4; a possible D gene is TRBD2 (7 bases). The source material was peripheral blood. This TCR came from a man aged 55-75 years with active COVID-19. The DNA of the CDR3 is TGTGCCAGCAGTTTATCGAGAATGGGGGGGCAGGACGCCAAAAACATTCAGTACTTC. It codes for CASSLSRMGGQDAKNIQYF.